This TCR beta chain stems from a study of TIL therapy for anti-PD-1-resistant metastatic lung cancer. Study as a whole: Median tumor PD-L1 proportion score was roughly 5.8%.

Concerning this clone itself: The antigen remains unidentified.

General study results and limits: Infused TIL clonotypes partially replaced the baseline blood repertoire, then decayed over months.

Time point reported: pre-treatment sample, taken before nivolumab and TIL therapy. Enrollment ran from October 2017 to early 2020. Per the germline V gene, CDR1 is SGHRS and CDR2 is YFSETQ. The CDR3 covers 15 residues. V was pared by 0 bases and J by 5 bases, with 12 bases between. This was the immunoSEQ v3 assay. Profiling relied on immunoSEQ multiplex PCR, and the TCRdb table lists in-frame clones only, not all of them. Here the sample spans roughly 20,000 clones, about 79% being singletons. This chain uses TRBV5-1 with TRBJ2-1; D may be TRBD2 (7 bases). The TCR comes from a person aged 25 to 80 with non-small cell lung cancer. Here the sequenced sample was blood, taken at baseline. The CDR3 loop is CASSLAAGANNEQFF. In DNA form, the CDR3 reads TGCGCCAGCAGCTTGGCCGCGGGGGCTAACAATGAGCAGTTCTTC. The complete variable domain, with remaining parts taken from reference TRBV5-1 and TRBJ2-1, reads KAGVTQTPRYLIKTRGQQVTLSCSPISGHRSVSWYQQTPGQGLQFLFEYFSETQRNKGNFPGRFSGRQFSNSRSEMNVSTLELGDSALYLCASSLAAGANNEQFFGPGTRLTVL.